The clone carrying this T cell receptor (beta chain) was seen only once. The repertoire was sequenced with immunoSEQ multiplex PCR; TCRdb's copy has only in-frame clones and lacks some. The table has 75,000 to 100,000 clones, over 70% seen once; the top ten hold around 5.2%. This sample stems from a study of a mutant IDH1 vaccine in newly diagnosed glioma. The wider study: Standard pretreatment was either radiotherapy, temozolomide, or, for most, radiochemotherapy with temozolomide.

Specified time point: baseline, week 1 (first vaccination visit). Described treatment: pre-vaccination baseline after standard-of-care therapy. This CDR3 spans 13 amino acids. Germline V gives CDR1 MNHEY, CDR2 SMNVEV (reference sequence). Trimming cost V 3 bases and J 8 bases; bases outside gene matches: 5. The genes are TRBV27 and TRBJ1-2, with 8 bases fitting TRBD1. This receptor was identified in a man between 40 and 49 years old with glioma. Some clones in this sample may be carry-over from other donors' samples. Sequencing used PBMCs, obtained from a glioma patient treated with radiotherapy, temozolomide or both. The CDR3: CASSLDRVRGYTF. DNA of the CDR3: TGTGCCAGCAGTTTGGACAGGGTTCGGGGCTACACCTTC.